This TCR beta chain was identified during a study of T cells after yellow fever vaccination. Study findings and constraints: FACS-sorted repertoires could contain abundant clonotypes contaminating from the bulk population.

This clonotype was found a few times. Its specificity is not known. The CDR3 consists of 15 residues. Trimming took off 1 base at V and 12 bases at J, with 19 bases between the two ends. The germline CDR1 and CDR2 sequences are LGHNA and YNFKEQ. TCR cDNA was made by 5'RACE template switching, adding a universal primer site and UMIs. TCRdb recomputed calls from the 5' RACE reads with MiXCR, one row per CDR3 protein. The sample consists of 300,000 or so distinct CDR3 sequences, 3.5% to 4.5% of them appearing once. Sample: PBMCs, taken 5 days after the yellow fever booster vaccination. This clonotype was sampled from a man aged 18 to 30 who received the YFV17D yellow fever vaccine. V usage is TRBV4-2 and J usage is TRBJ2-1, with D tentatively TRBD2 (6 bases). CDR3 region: CASSQGDLLDGGQFF. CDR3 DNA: TGTGCCAGCAGCCAAGGGGACTTGCTCGACGGGGGGCAGTTCTTC.